This T cell receptor (beta chain) emerged from a study of early T cells in non-severe SARS-CoV-2 infection (dated by TCRdb to the early 2020s). Study-wide context: TCR sequencing used bulk RNA from unsorted whole blood, so alpha and beta chains could not be paired. Results and caveats for the whole study, not just this receptor: Matching against VDJdb was skewed toward anti-spike CD8 responses, likely underestimated virus-specific expansions, and missed private and CD4 specificities.

A case-control design nested within a healthcare worker cohort in London, UK, was used, with weekly nasopharyngeal swab PCR tests and blood sampling performed. Between 23 and 31 March 2020, the week of the UK lockdown, healthcare workers were enrolled and then followed up weekly for as long as 16 weeks. The CDR3 contains 13 residues, cysteine and phenylalanine counted. Only CDR3 DNA remains: 39 bases, in frame from the first base. Taken from the germline V gene (reference sequence), the CDR1 and CDR2 loops are DFQATT and SNEGSKA. Trimming takes 6 bases from V and 6 bases from J, and the germline ends sit 15 bases apart. There are many counts of this clonotype. What this receptor recognizes is not known. Base qualities are not at hand, and no much larger clone is one base apart. Libraries were made using 5' RACE. The sequencer was a NextSeq 500. To correct for sequencing error and PCR bias, the TCR library protocol tagged individual cDNA molecules with unique molecular identifiers. Both TCR alpha and beta chains were sequenced, and tight co-correlation was observed between alpha and beta sequence abundances in each sample. The original pipeline was this. Decombinator V4 was used to annotate TCR sequences for V gene, J gene and CDR3. TCRs were defined as expanded if a significant change between any two time points was detected under a Poisson model with p below 0.0001. TCR abundances were normalised to the total number of TCRs sequenced per sample and were expressed as counts per million. MAIT TCRs were defined by TRAV1-2 paired with TRAJ12, TRAJ20 or TRAJ33, and iNKT TCRs by TRAV10 paired with TRAJ18. VDJdb, accessed on 1 November 2021, was searched for TCRs annotated for CMV, EBV and SARS-CoV-2, and TCRs annotated for more than one antigen were excluded. The raw public data were reprocessed by TCRdb itself: fastp quality trimming at Q25, MiXCR clonotype calling, in-frame beta chains only. Each CDR3 protein appears once, grouped with its most common genes and DNA. None of the V and J calls come from the authors' own analysis; TCRdb made them. The sample data list 55,000 to 75,000 distinct CDR3 sequences, and under 10% of these were observed just once. Clones ranked in the top ten supply under 3.5% of the sample.

Sequencing input: whole blood. This chain joins TRBV20-1 to TRBJ2-1; confidence is insufficient to name the D gene. The receptor comes from an adult who was a healthcare worker with PCR-confirmed SARS-CoV-2 infection or an uninfected control (not recorded which). CDR3 reads: CSAPNSWANEQFF. The sequenced DNA is TGCAGTGCCCCGAATAGTTGGGCCAATGAGCAGTTCTTC.